Many counts were recorded for the clone carrying this T cell receptor beta chain. The antigen is not known. The data stem from a study of cytomegalovirus exposure and HLA in healthy donors. Assay: immunoSEQ multiplex PCR; the TCRdb copy retains only in-frame clones and omits some. Here the sample spans some 98,000 clones, approximately 90% being singletons. The CDR3 has 13 amino acids. The germline CDR1 and CDR2 sequences are SSHAT and FNYEAQ (reference sequence). Trimming took 5 bases from V and 4 from J, leaving 12 bases between them. General study findings and limits: For most TCR sequences rarity was the rule, although some public TCRs occurred in many donors. Confirmation in vitro established that three CMV-associated chains were specific for CMV antigens.

The genes are TRBV7-7 and TRBJ2-7; tentative D call: TRBD1 (6 bases). Input material: PBMCs. This TCR derives from a woman aged 25 to 39 in good health and CMV-seronegative. The CDR3 spells CASSPLDSYEQYF. CDR3 DNA sequence: TGTGCCAGCAGCCCCCTGGACAGTTACGAGCAGTACTTC. Full variable domain (outside the CDR3, taken from reference TRBV7-7 and TRBJ2-7): GAGVSQSPRYKVTKRGQDVTLRCDPISSHATLYWYQQALGQGPEFLTYFNYEAQPDKSGLPSDRFSAERPEGSISTLTIQRTEQRDSAMYRCASSPLDSYEQYFGPGTRLTVT.